These 15 T cell receptor beta chains were all obtained from the same sample, sequenced in a study of cytomegalovirus exposure and HLA in healthy donors. The PCR had 60 Vbeta and 13 Jbeta primers. The repertoire was sequenced with immunoSEQ multiplex PCR; TCRdb's copy has only in-frame clones and lacks some. Seen here are roughly 150,000 clones, more than 75% observed once, and the top ten hold about 15%. Sequencing used PBMCs. The receptors derive from a woman in her forties in good health and CMV-seronegative.

The V and J genes are TRBV5-4 and TRBJ2-1; perhaps TRBD2 as D (6 bases). The V end was cut by 3 bases, the J end by 2 bases, with 18 bases between. Germline CDR1 is SGHNT and CDR2 is YYREEE (reference sequence). CDR3 length: 17 residues. The CDR3 spells CASSSASGPSTYNEQFF. CDR3 sequence (DNA): TGTGCCAGCAGCTCTGCGAGCGGGCCCAGCACCTACAATGAGCAGTTCTTC.

The DNA for the CDR3 is TGTGCCACCAAACGACCGGGGAATGAGCAGTTCTTC. Protein: CATKRPGNEQFF. This chain connects TRBV2 to TRBJ2-1; perhaps TRBD2 as D (5 bases). Germline loops: CDR1 SNHLY, CDR2 FYNNEI. The CDR3 loop spans 12 amino acids. Trimming stripped 10 bases from V and 7 bases from J, with 14 bases between.

The chain combines TRBV30 with TRBJ1-2, with a possible D match to TRBD1 (5 bases). CDR1 is GTSNPN and CDR2 is SVGIG in the germline V gene (reference sequence). CDR3 length: 13 amino acids. The germline V and J ends were trimmed by 4 bases and 4 bases, with 13 bases remaining between them. The CDR3 loop is CAWNIDRAYGYTF. The CDR3 nucleotides read TGTGCCTGGAACATCGACAGAGCCTATGGCTACACCTTC.

Note on this clone: This same CDR3 is encoded by further DNA sequences in the sample. The chain uses TRBV6-5 and TRBJ2-1, with D maybe TRBD2 (6 bases). V lost 2 bases and J lost 4, with 9 bases in between. The germline V gene has CDR1 MNHEY and CDR2 SVGAGI. This CDR3 comprises 14 residues. This CDR3 is CASSYRDSYNEQFF. The CDR3 region has the DNA TGTGCCAGCAGTTACCGGGACTCTTACAATGAGCAGTTCTTC.

The chain couples TRBV28 to TRBJ1-3, with a possible D match to TRBD1 (5 bases). Germline values: CDR1 MDHEN, CDR2 SYDVKM. V lost 4 bases to trimming and J lost 0 bases, with 25 bases between them. This CDR3 is 20 amino acids long. In DNA form, the CDR3 reads TGTGCCAGCAGTTCCTGGGTCAAGGGGTCATTTCAATACTCTGGAAACACCATATATTTT. Amino acid sequence: CASSSWVKGSFQYSGNTIYF. The variable domain in full, completed from reference TRBV28 and TRBJ1-3, reads DVKVTQSSRYLVKRTGEKVFLECVQDMDHENMFWYRQDPGLGLRLIYFSYDVKMKEKGDIPEGYSVSREKKERFSLILESASTNQTSMYLCASSSWVKGSFQYSGNTIYFGEGSWLTVV.

The chain is built from TRBV7-2 and TRBJ2-4; D uncertain. CDR1 and CDR2 (germline): SGHTA, FQGNSA. V was trimmed by 3 bases and J by 7 bases, leaving 10 bases between them. The CDR3 is 13 amino acids. The CDR3: CASSFPPGNIQYF. The CDR3 coding sequence is TGTGCCAGCAGCTTCCCTCCCGGTAACATTCAGTACTTC. Filled out from reference TRBV7-2 and TRBJ2-4, the complete variable domain reads GAGVSQSPSNKVTEKGKDVELRCDPISGHTALYWYRQSLGQGLEFLIYFQGNSAPDKSGLPSDRFSAERTGGSVSTLTIQRTQQEDSAVYLCASSFPPGNIQYFGAGTRLSVL.

This chain connects TRBV7-2 to TRBJ2-7; 11 bases agree with TRBD2. Germline lookup yields CDR1 SGHTA and CDR2 FQGNSA. The CDR3 is 15 residues long. V was clipped by 5 bases and J by 4 bases; unmatched bases: 7. The CDR3 spells CASSRGTSGLYEQYF. CDR3 sequence (DNA): TGTGCCAGCAGCCGCGGGACTAGCGGACTTTACGAGCAGTACTTC.

The chain employs TRBV7-8 and TRBJ2-7, with D hard to call. The CDR3 extends over 15 amino acids. Trimming stripped 2 bases from V and 3 bases from J, with 14 bases between. Germline V lookup: CDR1 SGHVS, CDR2 FQNEAQ. The CDR3 here is CASSLISETFYEQYF. The CDR3, as DNA: TGTGCCAGCAGCTTAATCTCGGAGACCTTCTACGAGCAGTACTTC.

V is TRBV7-2 and J is TRBJ2-7; 8 bases match TRBD2. After removal of 1 base from V and 5 bases from J, the junction contained 10 bases not matched to a gene. The CDR3 contains 16 residues. Germline values: CDR1 SGHTA, CDR2 FQGNSA. The chain's CDR3 is CASSLDPAGALNEQYF. The DNA for the CDR3 is TGTGCCAGCAGCTTAGATCCAGCGGGAGCATTGAACGAGCAGTACTTC.

This clone was seen a handful of times. This rearrangement joins TRBV9 to TRBJ2-3, with 7 nucleotides matching TRBD1. This CDR3 spans 14 amino acids. Germline CDR1 is SGDLS and CDR2 is YYNGEE. Trimming cost V 3 bases and J 3 bases; bases outside gene matches: 4. The CDR3 protein is CASSDRGSTDTQYF. CDR3 DNA: TGTGCCAGCAGCGACAGGGGCTCAACAGATACGCAGTATTTT.

The chain joins TRBV21-1 to TRBJ2-5; the tabulated D call, TRBD2, remains unverified against the DNA. TRBV21-1 is designated a pseudogene. The CDR3 is 17 amino acids. The CDR3 DNA sequence: TGTGCCAGCAGCAAATCTTCGGGACTAGCGGGAGGAGAGACCCAGTACTTC. Amino acids: CASSKSSGLAGGETQYF.

V is TRBV6-1 and J is TRBJ2-5, with 9 bases that match TRBD2. The germline CDR1 and CDR2 sequences are MNHNS and SASEGT. This CDR3 is 16 amino acids long. Losses at the gene ends were 2 bases for V and 2 bases for J; bases not matched to a gene: 6. CDR3 in amino acids: CASSEFTSGRQETQYF. The CDR3 DNA is TGTGCCAGCAGTGAATTTACTAGCGGGCGACAAGAGACCCAGTACTTC.

V and J are TRBV28 and TRBJ2-6; D not resolved. The germline V and J ends were trimmed by 5 bases and 0 bases, with 11 bases remaining between them. Germline CDR1 and CDR2: MDHEN and SYDVKM. The length of the CDR3 is 16 residues. The CDR3 loop is CASSAITNSGANVLTF. DNA for the CDR3: TGTGCCAGCAGTGCTATAACGAACTCTGGGGCCAACGTCCTGACTTTC.

The gene calls are TRBV7-9 and TRBJ2-3; D may be TRBD1 (6 bases). Germline loops: CDR1 SEHNR, CDR2 FQNEAQ (reference sequence). The V end was cut by 5 bases, the J end by 6 bases, with 21 bases between. This CDR3 spans 16 amino acids. The CDR3 DNA follows: TGTGCCAGCAGCCAAGATTCCGCCAGGGGTGGGGATACGCAGTATTTT. This gives the protein CASSQDSARGGDTQYF.

The genes are TRBV6-1 and TRBJ2-7, with D tentatively TRBD1 (6 bases). Trimming pared 1 base from V and 0 bases from J, leaving 10 bases between. Germline loops: CDR1 MNHNS, CDR2 SASEGT. The CDR3 extends over 15 amino acids. DNA for the CDR3: TGTGCCAGCAGTGAAGGGGCAGGGGTCTCCTACGAGCAGTACTTC. It codes for CASSEGAGVSYEQYF.